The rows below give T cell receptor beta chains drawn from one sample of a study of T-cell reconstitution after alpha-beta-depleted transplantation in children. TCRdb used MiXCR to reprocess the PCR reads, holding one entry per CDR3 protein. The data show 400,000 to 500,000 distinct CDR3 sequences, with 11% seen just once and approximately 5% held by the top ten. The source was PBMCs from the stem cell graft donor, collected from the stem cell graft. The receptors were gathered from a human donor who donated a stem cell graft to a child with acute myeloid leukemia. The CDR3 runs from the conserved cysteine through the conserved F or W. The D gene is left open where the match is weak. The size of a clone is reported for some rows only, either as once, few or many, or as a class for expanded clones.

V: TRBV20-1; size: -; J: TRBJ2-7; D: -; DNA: TGCAGTGCGGCGCGGGACACTCCCATTGTCCACGAGCAGTACTTC; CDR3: CSAARDTPIVHEQYF
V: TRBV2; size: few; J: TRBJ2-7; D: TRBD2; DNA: TGTGCCAGCAGCGACCTACTAGCGGGCGCCGGAGGGGAGCAGTACTTC; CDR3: CASSDLLAGAGGEQYF
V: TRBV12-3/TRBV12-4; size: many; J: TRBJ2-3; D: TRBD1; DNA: TGTGCCAGCAGTTGGGGACAGCTCGGAGATACGCAGTATTTT; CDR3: CASSWGQLGDTQYF
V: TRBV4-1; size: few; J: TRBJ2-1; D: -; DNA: TGCGCCAGCAGCCAAGATCCACGGGCCCGATACAATGAGCAGTTCTTC; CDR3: CASSQDPRARYNEQFF
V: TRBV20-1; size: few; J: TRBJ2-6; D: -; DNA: TGCAGTGCTAGAGTATTAAGGACAAGCTCTGGGGCCAACGTCCTGACTTTC; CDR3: CSARVLRTSSGANVLTF
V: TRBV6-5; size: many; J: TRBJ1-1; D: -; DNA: TGTGCCAGCAGTACCCGAGGCTCTGAAGCTTTCTTT; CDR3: CASSTRGSEAFF
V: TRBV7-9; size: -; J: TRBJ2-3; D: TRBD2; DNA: TGTGCCAGCAGCTACAGAGCGGGAAACACAGATACGCAGTATTTT; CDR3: CASSYRAGNTDTQYF
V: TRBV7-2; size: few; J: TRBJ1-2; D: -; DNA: TGTGCCAGCAGCACGATGGACATTGGTGGCTACACCTTC; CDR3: CASSTMDIGGYTF
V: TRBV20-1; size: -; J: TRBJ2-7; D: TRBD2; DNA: TGCAGTGCTAGAGGCCCGGGACTAGCGGGATGGTTTGTAGACGAGCAGTACTTC; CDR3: CSARGPGLAGWFVDEQYF
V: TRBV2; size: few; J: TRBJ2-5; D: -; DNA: TGTGCCAGCAGTGAACAGGGAATGTACCAAGAGACCCAGTACTTC; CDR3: CASSEQGMYQETQYF
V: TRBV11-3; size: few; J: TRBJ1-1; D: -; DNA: TGTGCCAGCAGCTTAATTCAGGGGACTGAAGCTTTCTTT; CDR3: CASSLIQGTEAFF
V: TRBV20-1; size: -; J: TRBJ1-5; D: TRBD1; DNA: TGCAGTGCTAGGGGACAGGGGACACAGCCCCAGCATTTT; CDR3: CSARGQGTQPQHF
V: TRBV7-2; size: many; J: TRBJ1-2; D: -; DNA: TGTGCCAGCAGCTTTTATGGAGCTAACTATGGCTACACCTTC; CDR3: CASSFYGANYGYTF
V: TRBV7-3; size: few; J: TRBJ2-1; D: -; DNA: TGTGCCAGCAGCCTCGACAAGAGCTCCTACAATGAGCAGTTCTTC; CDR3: CASSLDKSSYNEQFF
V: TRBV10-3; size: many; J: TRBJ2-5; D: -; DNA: TGTGCCATCAGTGGTGGGAGTCGAGAGACCCAGTACTTC; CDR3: CAISGGSRETQYF
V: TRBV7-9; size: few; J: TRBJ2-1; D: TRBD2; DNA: TGTGCCAGCAGCTTAAGTCCCTTCCGGGGGGGCTACAATGAGCAGTTCTTC; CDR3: CASSLSPFRGGYNEQFF
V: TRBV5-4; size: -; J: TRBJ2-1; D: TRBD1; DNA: TGTGCCAGCACCAAGGACAGGGGGGACAATGAGCAGTTCTTC; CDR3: CASTKDRGDNEQFF
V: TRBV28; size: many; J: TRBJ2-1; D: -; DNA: TGTGCCAGCAGTCCACCCTTTGCTAGGTCCGACAATGAGCAGTTCTTC; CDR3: CASSPPFARSDNEQFF
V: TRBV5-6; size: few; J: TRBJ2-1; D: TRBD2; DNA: TGTGCCAGCAGCACCCTAGCGGGAGCAACCTACAATGAGCAGTTCTTC; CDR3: CASSTLAGATYNEQFF
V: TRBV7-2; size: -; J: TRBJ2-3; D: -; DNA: TGTGCCAGCAGCTTAACACGAGGTCCGCAGTATTTT; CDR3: CASSLTRGPQYF
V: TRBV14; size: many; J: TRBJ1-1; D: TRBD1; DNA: TGTGCCAGCAGTCAGGGGGCTGAAGCTTTCTTT; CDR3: CASSQGAEAFF
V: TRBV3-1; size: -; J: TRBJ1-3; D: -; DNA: TGTGCCAGCAGCCAAGATCGGACCTGGGGACAAAGATATTTT; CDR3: CASSQDRTWGQRYF
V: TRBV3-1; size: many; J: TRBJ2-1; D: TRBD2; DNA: TGTGCCAGCAGCCATGTCGGGGGGGGCTCCTACAATGAGCAGTTCTTC; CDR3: CASSHVGGGSYNEQFF
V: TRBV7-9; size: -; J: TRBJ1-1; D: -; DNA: TGTGCCAGCAGCTTCGCGGGCCTCAACACTGAAGCTTTCTTT; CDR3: CASSFAGLNTEAFF
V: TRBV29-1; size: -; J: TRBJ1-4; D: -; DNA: TGCAGCGTTGGGGGGGTCGCTAATGAAAAACTGTTTTTT; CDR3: CSVGGVANEKLFF
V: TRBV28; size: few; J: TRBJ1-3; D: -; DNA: TGTGCCAGCAGTATAACGACAGGCTCTGGAAACACCATATATTTT; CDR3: CASSITTGSGNTIYF
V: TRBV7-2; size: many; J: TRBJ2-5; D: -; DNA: TGTGCCAGCAGCTTACTCCCGGGAAGAGAGACCCAGTACTTC; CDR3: CASSLLPGRETQYF
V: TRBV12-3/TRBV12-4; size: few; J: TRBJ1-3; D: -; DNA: TGTGCCAGCAGTTTTGCGGGAAACACCATATATTTT; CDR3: CASSFAGNTIYF
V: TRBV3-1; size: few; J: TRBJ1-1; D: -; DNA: TGTGCCAGCAGCCATGGCTTAGGAGCTTTCTTT; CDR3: CASSHGLGAFF
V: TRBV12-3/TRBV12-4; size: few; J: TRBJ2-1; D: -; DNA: TGTGCCAGCAGTTTCGGACTAGGGGGGGACAATGAGCAGTTCTTC; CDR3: CASSFGLGGDNEQFF
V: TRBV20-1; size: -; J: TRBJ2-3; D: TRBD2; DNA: TGCAGTGCTAGAGAGCTAGCGGGGAAACACTTCACAGATACGCAGTATTTT; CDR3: CSARELAGKHFTDTQYF
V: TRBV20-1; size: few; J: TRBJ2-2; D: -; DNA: TGCAGTGCTAGAGACAGAGCGCTAGGCGGGGAGCTGTTTTTT; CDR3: CSARDRALGGELFF
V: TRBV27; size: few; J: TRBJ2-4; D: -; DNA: TGTGCCAGCAGTTTATCTGTAGCGGACGCCCTCAAAAACATTCAGTACTTC; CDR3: CASSLSVADALKNIQYF
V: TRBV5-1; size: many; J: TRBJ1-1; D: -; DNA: TGCGCCAGCAGCGCCAAGGACAGCCAGAACACTGAAGCTTTCTTT; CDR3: CASSAKDSQNTEAFF
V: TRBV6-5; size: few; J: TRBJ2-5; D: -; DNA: TGTGCCAGCAGTTACTCGAATAGGTACCAAGAGACCCAGTACTTC; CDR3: CASSYSNRYQETQYF
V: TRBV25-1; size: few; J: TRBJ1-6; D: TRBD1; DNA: TGTGCCAGCAGTGAATCCGGGACAGGGAATAATTCACCCCTCCACTTT; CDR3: CASSESGTGNNSPLHF
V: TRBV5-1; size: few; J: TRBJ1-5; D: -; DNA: TGCGCCAGCAGCTTCGCCGGAAGGGATCAGCCCCAGCATTTT; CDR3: CASSFAGRDQPQHF
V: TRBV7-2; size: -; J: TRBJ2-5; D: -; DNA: TGTGCCAGCAGCCCCTGGGGAGCCCTAGGGGAGACCCAGTACTTC; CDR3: CASSPWGALGETQYF
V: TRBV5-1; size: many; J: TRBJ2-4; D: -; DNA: TGCGCCAGCAGCTTGTTAACAGCAAGTAAAAACATTCAGTACTTC; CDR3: CASSLLTASKNIQYF
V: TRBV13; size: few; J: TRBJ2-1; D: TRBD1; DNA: TGTGCCAGCAGCCCTGGGACAGGGTCCCTCTCCTACAATGAGCAGTTCTTC; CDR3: CASSPGTGSLSYNEQFF
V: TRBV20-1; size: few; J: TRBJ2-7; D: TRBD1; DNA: TGCAGTGCGCTAACCCCGGACAGGGGGCGCGGGCAGTACTTC; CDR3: CSALTPDRGRGQYF
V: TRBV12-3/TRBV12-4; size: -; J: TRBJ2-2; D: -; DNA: TGTGCCAGCAGTTTAGCGGGAGCGCGTCCCGGGGAGCTGTTTTTT; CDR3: CASSLAGARPGELFF
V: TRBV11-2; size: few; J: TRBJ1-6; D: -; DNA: TGTGCCAGCAGCTTAGACCGCTCCTATAATTCACCCCTCCACTTT; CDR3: CASSLDRSYNSPLHF
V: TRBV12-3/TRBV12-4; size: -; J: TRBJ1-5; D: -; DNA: TGTGCCAGCAGTTTTGCCGATCAGGCCCAGCATTTT; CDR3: CASSFADQAQHF
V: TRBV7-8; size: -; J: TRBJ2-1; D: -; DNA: TGTGCCAGCAGCTTAGCGTTAGCAGGGGTCCACAATGAGCAGTTCTTC; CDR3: CASSLALAGVHNEQFF
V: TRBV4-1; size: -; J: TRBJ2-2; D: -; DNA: TGCGCCAGCAGCCATCCGGGTGGGGAGCTGTTTTTT; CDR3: CASSHPGGELFF
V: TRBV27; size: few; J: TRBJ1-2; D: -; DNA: TGTGCCAGCAGTTTAAATCGGCAGGCCTATGGCTACACCTTC; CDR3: CASSLNRQAYGYTF
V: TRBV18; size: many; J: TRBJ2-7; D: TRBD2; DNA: TGTGCCAGCTCACATACTAGCGGCGATGACTACGAGCAGTACTTC; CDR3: CASSHTSGDDYEQYF
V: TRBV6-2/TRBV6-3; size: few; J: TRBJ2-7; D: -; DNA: TGTGCCAGCAGGAAACTAAACACGGACTCCTACGAGCAGTACTTC; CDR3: CASRKLNTDSYEQYF
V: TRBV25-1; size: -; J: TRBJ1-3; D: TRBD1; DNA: TGTGCCAGCAGATCTACCGGGACAGGTCACTCTGGAAACACCATATATTTT; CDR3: CASRSTGTGHSGNTIYF